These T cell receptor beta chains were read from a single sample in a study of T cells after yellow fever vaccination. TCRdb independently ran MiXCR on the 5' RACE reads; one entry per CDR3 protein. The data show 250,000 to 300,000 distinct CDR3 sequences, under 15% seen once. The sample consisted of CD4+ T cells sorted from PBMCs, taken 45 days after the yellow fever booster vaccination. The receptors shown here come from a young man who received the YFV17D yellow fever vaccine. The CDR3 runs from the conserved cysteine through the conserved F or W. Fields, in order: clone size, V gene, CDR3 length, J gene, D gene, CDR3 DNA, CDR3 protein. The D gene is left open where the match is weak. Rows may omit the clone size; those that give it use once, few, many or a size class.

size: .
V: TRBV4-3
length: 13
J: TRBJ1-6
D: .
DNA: TGCGCCAGCAGCCAAGATCGGGTTTCACCCCTCCACTTT
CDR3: CASSQDRVSPLHF

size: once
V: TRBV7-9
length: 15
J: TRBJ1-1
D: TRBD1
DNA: TGTGCCAGCAGACCCCATGGCAGGGGGGACACTGAAGCTTTCTTT
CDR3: CASRPHGRGDTEAFF

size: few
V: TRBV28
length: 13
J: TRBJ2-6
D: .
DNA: TGTGCCAGCAGCCGCGGCAGTTGGGAAGTCCTGACTTTC
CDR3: CASSRGSWEVLTF

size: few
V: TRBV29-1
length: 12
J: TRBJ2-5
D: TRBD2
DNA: TGCAGCGTCCGACTAGCGGGAGGTGTTCTGTACTTC
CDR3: CSVRLAGGVLYF

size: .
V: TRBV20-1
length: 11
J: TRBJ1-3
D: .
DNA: TGCAGTGCTTTCTGGGGAAACACCATATATTTT
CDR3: CSAFWGNTIYF

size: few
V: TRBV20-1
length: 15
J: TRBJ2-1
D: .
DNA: TGCAGTGCTACGAGTGCCGCCCTCGTCTACAATGAGCAGTTCTTC
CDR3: CSATSAALVYNEQFF

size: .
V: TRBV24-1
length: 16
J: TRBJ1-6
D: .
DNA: TGTGCCACCAGTGATTTGCACCCCAGACTTAATTCACCCCTCCACTTT
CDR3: CATSDLHPRLNSPLHF

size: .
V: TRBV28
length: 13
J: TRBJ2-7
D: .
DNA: TGTGCCAGCAGTTATGGCAGTCTAAACGAGCACTACTTC
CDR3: CASSYGSLNEHYF

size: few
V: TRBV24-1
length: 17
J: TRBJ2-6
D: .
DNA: TGTGCCACCAGTTTAGGTCAGGAGCCTTCTGGGGCCAACGTCCTGACTTTC
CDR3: CATSLGQEPSGANVLTF

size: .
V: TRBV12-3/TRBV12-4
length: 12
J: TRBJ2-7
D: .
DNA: TGTGCCAGCAGTTTAGTGCCGTCAGAGCAGTACTTC
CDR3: CASSLVPSEQYF

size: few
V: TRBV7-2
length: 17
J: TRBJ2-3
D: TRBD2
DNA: TGTGCCAGCAGCTTAGGGACTAGCGGGAGAGTTACAGATACGCAGTATTTT
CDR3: CASSLGTSGRVTDTQYF

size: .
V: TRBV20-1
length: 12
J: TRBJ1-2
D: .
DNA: TGCAGTGCTTCACAGGCTAACTATGGCTACACCTTC
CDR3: CSASQANYGYTF

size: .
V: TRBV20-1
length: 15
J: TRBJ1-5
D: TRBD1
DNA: TGCAGTGCTACCACTGGACAGGGCAGAAATCAGCCCCAGCATTTT
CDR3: CSATTGQGRNQPQHF

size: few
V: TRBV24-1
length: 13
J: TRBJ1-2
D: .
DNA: TGTGCCACGGAGGGACCTGGTAGCTATGGCTACACCTTC
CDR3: CATEGPGSYGYTF

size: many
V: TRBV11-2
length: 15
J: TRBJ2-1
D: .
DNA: TGTGCCAGCAGCTCGATTATGGGGGCGTACAATGAGCAGTTCTTC
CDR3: CASSSIMGAYNEQFF

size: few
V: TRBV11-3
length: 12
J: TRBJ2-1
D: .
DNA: TGTGCCAGCAGCTTAGTAGAGGGTGAGCAGTTCTTC
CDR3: CASSLVEGEQFF

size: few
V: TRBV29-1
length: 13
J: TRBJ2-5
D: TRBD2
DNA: TGCAGCGTTGGAAGGGGAGGGGAAGAGACCCAGTACTTC
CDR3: CSVGRGGEETQYF

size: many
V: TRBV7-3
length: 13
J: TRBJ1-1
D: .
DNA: TGTGCCAGCAGCACCGACAGGAACACTGAAGCTTTCTTT
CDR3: CASSTDRNTEAFF

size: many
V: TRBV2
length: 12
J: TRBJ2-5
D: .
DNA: TGTGCCAGCAGTGAAGCGGGAGAGACCCAGTACTTC
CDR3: CASSEAGETQYF

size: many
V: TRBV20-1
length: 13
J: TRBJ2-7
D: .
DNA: TGCAGTGCTGCCCCCGGGACCCAGTACGAGCAGTACTTC
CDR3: CSAAPGTQYEQYF

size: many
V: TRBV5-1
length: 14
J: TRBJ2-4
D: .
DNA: TGCGCCAGCAGCGCTGGGACACGGGAAAACATTCAGTACTTC
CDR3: CASSAGTRENIQYF

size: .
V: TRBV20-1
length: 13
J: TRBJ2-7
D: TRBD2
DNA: TGCAGTGCTAGGTGGGACTACCCCTACGAGCAGTACTTC
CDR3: CSARWDYPYEQYF